Below, 15 T cell receptor beta chains from the same sample are listed, as sequenced in a study of T cell responses to AZD1222 COVID-19 vaccine. The table came from immunoSEQ multiplex PCR; TCRdb's copy has only in-frame clones and leaves some out. This table has around 140,000 clones, 80% to 95% appearing once. The material was peripheral blood, obtained on day 0 of AZD1222 vaccination. These receptors were collected from an adult in good health.

The chain uses TRBV5-1 and TRBJ2-3, with 7 nucleotides matching TRBD2. The CDR3 sequence is 17 residues long. The germline V gene has CDR1 SGHRS and CDR2 YFSETQ. The ends lost 0 bases at V and 5 bases at J; junction bases unmatched: 12. The CDR3 sequence is CASSLVLAGTIGDTQYF. The CDR3 coding sequence is TGCGCCAGCAGCTTGGTATTGGCAGGGACTATTGGAGATACGCAGTATTTT. Based on the CDR3 plus reference TRBV5-1 and TRBJ2-3, the full variable domain is KAGVTQTPRYLIKTRGQQVTLSCSPISGHRSVSWYQQTPGQGLQFLFEYFSETQRNKGNFPGRFSGRQFSNSRSEMNVSTLELGDSALYLCASSLVLAGTIGDTQYFGPGTRLTVL.

The V gene is TRBV28, the J gene TRBJ2-2; 7 bases fit TRBD1. CDR1 and CDR2 from the germline V gene are MDHEN and SYDVKM. V was pared by 3 bases and J by 0 bases, with 7 bases of the junction left unmatched. The CDR3 consists of 17 residues. CDR3 protein: CASSFEGAKTNTGELFF. CDR3 sequence (DNA): TGTGCCAGCAGTTTCGAGGGGGCGAAAACGAACACCGGGGAGCTGTTTTTT. The full variable domain, with the rest looked up from reference TRBV28 and TRBJ2-2, is DVKVTQSSRYLVKRTGEKVFLECVQDMDHENMFWYRQDPGLGLRLIYFSYDVKMKEKGDIPEGYSVSREKKERFSLILESASTNQTSMYLCASSFEGAKTNTGELFFGEGSRLTVL.

This chain uses TRBV4-1 with TRBJ1-1; no firm D call. V lost 0 bases to trimming and J lost 5 bases, with 7 bases between them. Germline V gene data show CDR1 as MGHRA and CDR2 as YSYEKL. CDR3 length: 13 amino acids. CDR3: CASSQDKWTEAFF. The CDR3 DNA follows: TGCGCCAGCAGCCAAGATAAGTGGACTGAAGCTTTCTTT.

The chain combines TRBV6-6 with TRBJ1-4; D remains ambiguous. This CDR3 is 15 amino acids long. Deletions cut 0 bases from V and 7 bases from J, with 12 bases between. Germline CDR1 reads MNHNY; CDR2 reads SVGAGI (reference sequence). CDR3 nucleotide sequence: TGTGCCAGCAGTTACTCCGGGGAGTATCCTGAAAAACTGTTTTTT. This translates into CASSYSGEYPEKLFF.

The chain links TRBV5-1 to TRBJ2-5, with 7 bases aligning to TRBD1. This CDR3 is built from 17 residues. The trim removed 0 bases at V and 0 bases at J, leaving 8 bases unmatched. CDR1 and CDR2 from the germline V gene are SGHRS and YFSETQ. The CDR3 sequence: CASSLGYSTGDQETQYF. CDR3 nucleotides: TGCGCCAGCAGCTTGGGATACTCTACAGGGGACCAAGAGACCCAGTACTTC.

The chain employs TRBV24-1 and TRBJ2-1, with 9 bases matching TRBD1. The CDR3 is 16 amino acids. CDR1 and CDR2 from the germline V gene are KGHDR and SFDVKD. With 3 bases clipped from V and 3 bases from J, the junction kept 5 bases outside the gene matches. For the CDR3, the DNA is TGTGCCACCAGTGATCTCGACAGGGGGGACTACAATGAGCAGTTCTTC. Protein: CATSDLDRGDYNEQFF.

A single count supports this clone. This chain joins TRBV19 and TRBJ2-1; tentative D call: TRBD2 (6 bases). Trimming shortened V by 2 bases and J by 10 bases, and 21 bases separated the two germline ends. The germline gives CDR1 LNHDA, CDR2 SQIVND (reference sequence). The CDR3 contains 16 residues. The CDR3 coding sequence is TGTGCCAGTAGTATACCGGGACTTCAAAGATCAACAGAGCAGTTCTTC. Translation gives CASSIPGLQRSTEQFF.

V usage is TRBV28 and J usage is TRBJ1-2; 9 bases agree with TRBD1. Germline V gene lookup returns CDR1 MDHEN and CDR2 SYDVKM. The CDR3 covers 15 residues. The J segment lost 6 bases and the V segment lost 6 bases, leaving 11 bases of the junction unmatched. This CDR3 reads CASSPRQGDHDGYTF. Written as DNA, the CDR3 is TGTGCCAGCAGCCCTCGACAGGGGGATCATGATGGCTACACCTTC.

The chain links TRBV18 to TRBJ1-6; no clear D gene. From germline, CDR1 is KGHSH and CDR2 LQKENI. V shed 5 bases and J shed 7 bases, with 6 bases lying between them. CDR3 length equals 12 residues. The CDR3 DNA is TGTGCCAGCTCATTGGCCAATTCACCCCTCCACTTT. Translated, it gives CASSLANSPLHF.

This CDR3 reads CASSMTGRSYNEQFF. DNA for the CDR3: TGTGCCAGCAGCATGACAGGACGCTCCTACAATGAGCAGTTCTTC. This sequence joins TRBV5-6 and TRBJ2-1; possible D gene TRBD1, 6 bases. Germline assignment: CDR1 SGHDT and CDR2 YYEEEE. The V end lost 4 bases, the J end lost 0 bases, and 11 bases lay between the germline ends. The CDR3 consists of 15 residues.

The chain's CDR3 is CASSLEDYYGYTF. DNA for the CDR3: TGCGCCAGCAGCTTGGAGGACTACTATGGCTACACCTTC. This chain connects TRBV5-1 to TRBJ1-2; D gene ambiguous. Trimming shortened V by 0 bases and J by 3 bases, and 6 bases separated the two germline ends. Germline CDR1 reads SGHRS; CDR2 reads YFSETQ. CDR3 length: 13 residues.

J is TRBJ1-5 and V is TRBV19; the D gene is possibly TRBD1 (5 bases). Germline V gene lookup returns CDR1 LNHDA and CDR2 SQIVND (reference sequence). The V end was cut by 1 base, the J end by 6 bases, with 13 bases between. This CDR3 region has 15 residues. CDR3 amino acids: CASSIVLSDIQPQHF. DNA for the CDR3: TGTGCCAGTAGTATAGTGTTGTCGGACATTCAGCCCCAGCATTTT.

This clone was seen ten or more times. The chain is built from TRBV5-4 and TRBJ2-5; D tentatively fits TRBD1 or TRBD2 (6 bases each). This CDR3 region has 15 residues. The V end lost 2 bases, the J end lost 1 base, and 12 bases lay between the germline ends. The V gene's germline CDR1 is SGHNT and CDR2 YYREEE (reference sequence). Here the CDR3 reads CASSLFRGLQETQYF. CDR3 coding DNA: TGTGCCAGCAGCTTATTCCGGGGGCTCCAAGAGACCCAGTACTTC. The whole variable domain, remainder taken from reference TRBV5-4 and TRBJ2-5, is ETGVTQSPTHLIKTRGQQVTLRCSSQSGHNTVSWYQQALGQGPQFIFQYYREEENGRGNFPPRFSGLQFPNYSSELNVNALELDDSALYLCASSLFRGLQETQYFGPGTRLLVL.

The chain couples TRBV5-5 to TRBJ1-5; TRBD1 aligns across 12 bases. CDR3 size: 14 residues. Germline V gene data show CDR1 as SGHKS and CDR2 as YYEKEE (reference sequence). V was clipped by 3 bases and J by 7 bases; unmatched bases: 2. The DNA for the CDR3 is TGTGCCAGCAGCTCCGGGACAGGGGGCCAGCCCCAGCATTTT. As protein: CASSSGTGGQPQHF.

The rearrangement joins TRBV9 to TRBJ1-2; 11 bases align to TRBD1. Germline V gives CDR1 SGDLS, CDR2 YYNGEE. J was trimmed by 3 bases and V by 6 bases; bases with no gene match: 4. The CDR3 covers 14 residues. CDR3 sequence: CASTRGQGDYGYTF. CDR3 sequence (DNA): TGTGCCAGCACCAGGGGACAGGGGGACTATGGCTACACCTTC.